The 8 T cell receptor beta chains listed next were all sequenced from one sample in a study of cytomegalovirus exposure and HLA in healthy donors. The primer mix had 60 Vbeta and 13 Jbeta primers. The protocol was immunoSEQ multiplex PCR, while the TCRdb copy is restricted to in-frame clones and leaves out a portion. Among about 160,000 clones listed, 65% to 85% were seen once. Sample: PBMCs. The receptors were sampled from a woman in her forties in good health and CMV-seropositive.

This clone was picked up a small number of times. V gene TRBV20-1 combines with J gene TRBJ2-7; 7 bases agree with TRBD2. The V segment lost 5 bases and the J segment 5 bases; nucleotides outside the gene matches: 3. Germline-derived CDR1 and CDR2 are DFQATT and SNEGSKA (reference sequence). The CDR3 covers 11 residues. The CDR3 nucleotides read TGCAGTGCTGGGAGGGGCAACGAGCAGTACTTC. This sequence encodes CSAGRGNEQYF.

The V call is TRBV7-6, the J call TRBJ1-6; possible D gene TRBD1, 6 bases. V gave up 1 base and J gave up 7 bases, with 8 bases separating them. Germline V gene sequence: CDR1 SGHVS, CDR2 FNYEAQ. The CDR3 is 14 residues long. Written as DNA, the CDR3 is TGTGCCAGCAGCTTAGTCAGGGGAAATTCACCCCTCCACTTT. Protein sequence: CASSLVRGNSPLHF.

The rearrangement joins TRBV11-3 to TRBJ2-1; D is undetermined. With 1 base removed from V and 6 bases from J, the gap between germline ends came to 7 bases. CDR1 is SGHNT, CDR2 YENEEA, per germline. This CDR3 is built from 13 residues. CDR3 region: CASSLGDINEQFF. Written as DNA, the CDR3 is TGTGCCAGCAGCTTAGGCGACATCAATGAGCAGTTCTTC.

This chain joins TRBV5-6 and TRBJ1-3; 9 nucleotides align to TRBD1. The germline V gene encodes CDR1 SGHDT and CDR2 YYEEEE. The V segment lost 2 bases and the J segment 7 bases; nucleotides outside the gene matches: 13. This CDR3 comprises 17 residues. The CDR3 is CASSLISQDRGRNTIYF. The CDR3 nucleotides read TGTGCCAGCAGCTTAATCTCGCAGGACAGGGGCAGGAACACCATATATTTT. The entire variable domain, with the rest obtained from reference TRBV5-6 and TRBJ1-3, is as follows: DAGVTQSPTHLIKTRGQQVTLRCSPKSGHDTVSWYQQALGQGPQFIFQYYEEEERQRGNFPDRFSGHQFPNYSSELNVNALLLGDSALYLCASSLISQDRGRNTIYFGEGSWLTVV.

The rearrangement uses TRBV5-1 and TRBJ2-1, with no clear D. Between the trimmed V and J ends, which lost 2 bases and 7 bases, there was a span of 10 bases. The germline CDR1 and CDR2 sequences are SGHRS and YFSETQ. This CDR3 has 13 residues. Here the CDR3 reads CASSFMATNEQFF. The DNA of the CDR3 is TGCGCCAGCAGCTTCATGGCGACAAATGAGCAGTTCTTC.

The chain is built from TRBV12-5 and TRBJ1-1; 8 bases line up with TRBD1. CDR3 length: 15 amino acids. The germline V gene has CDR1 LGHNT and CDR2 FRNRAP. J was trimmed by 4 bases and V by 0 bases; bases with no gene match: 4. The CDR3 is CASGLVVTGVTEAFF. In nucleotides, the CDR3 is TGTGCTAGTGGTTTGGTAGTGACAGGGGTCACTGAAGCTTTCTTT.

The chain recombines TRBV5-5 with TRBJ1-2, with 9 bases aligning to TRBD1. This CDR3 contains 17 residues. J lost 4 bases, V lost 4 bases, and 14 bases had no gene match. From germline, CDR1 is SGHKS and CDR2 YYEKEE (reference sequence). CDR3 amino acids: CASSGPQGAHVSYGYTF. The CDR3 nucleotides read TGTGCCAGCAGCGGACCACAGGGGGCGCACGTATCCTATGGCTACACCTTC.

This chain links TRBV6-1 with TRBJ1-1; D unresolved. Between the trimmed V and J ends, which lost 6 bases and 4 bases, there was a span of 12 bases. The CDR3 runs to 13 residues. Germline CDR1 is MNHNS and CDR2 is SASEGT. DNA for the CDR3: TGTGCCAGCAGGGTCACATTTACCACTGAAGCTTTCTTT. This encodes CASRVTFTTEAFF.